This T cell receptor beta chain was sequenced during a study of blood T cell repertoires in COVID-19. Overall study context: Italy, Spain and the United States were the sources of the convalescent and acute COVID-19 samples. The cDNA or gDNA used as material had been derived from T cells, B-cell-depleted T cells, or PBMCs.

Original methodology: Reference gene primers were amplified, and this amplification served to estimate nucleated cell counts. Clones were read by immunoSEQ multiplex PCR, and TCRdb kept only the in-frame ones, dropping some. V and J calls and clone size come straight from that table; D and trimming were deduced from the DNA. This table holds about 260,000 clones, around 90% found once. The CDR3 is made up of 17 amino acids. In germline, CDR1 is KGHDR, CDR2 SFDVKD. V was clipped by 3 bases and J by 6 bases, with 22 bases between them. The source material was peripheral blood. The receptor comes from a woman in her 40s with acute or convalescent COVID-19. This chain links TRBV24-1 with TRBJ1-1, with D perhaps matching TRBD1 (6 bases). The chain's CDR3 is CATSDLTDSSEYAEAFF. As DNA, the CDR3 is TGTGCCACCAGTGATCTTACGGACAGCTCCGAATACGCTGAAGCTTTCTTT.